This TCR beta chain was identified in a study of blood T cell repertoires in COVID-19 (dated by TCRdb to the early 2020s). With regard to the full study: The collaborator samples originated in the United States, Italy and Spain and spanned the acute and convalescent phases of COVID-19. A freely available public database, intended as a resource for researchers studying the immune response to SARS-CoV-2, is where the repertoires were released. Subjects who had been exposed to COVID-19, were actively infected with it, or had recovered from it provided the deeply sampled blood TCRbeta repertoires that made up the dataset. The samples were drawn from the first 160 participants of the ongoing ImmuneRACE study and from 1,254 subjects provided by 6 global collaborators. Sample metadata almost always included a de-identified subject ID, COVID-19 status, age in years and sex. Where available, HLA class I and class II types were taken from metadata supplied by the sample provider and were not determined by assay-based typing. The prospective study material was composed of cDNA or gDNA derived from T cells, B-cell-depleted T cells, or PBMCs. The study at large found these results: How much clinical and demographic metadata was included differed by source and by participant, and the metadata was provided uncurated.

This clone has a handful of counts. Its binding antigen is unknown. Per-base quality was not reported, and no clone a single base away is much larger than it. TCRbeta CDR3 regions were amplified from genomic DNA by means of the immunoSEQ Assay, a bias-controlled multiplex PCR. The paper's data handling went like this. Within the assay, amplification of reference gene primers was used to estimate how many nucleated cells each sample contained. Sequence reads were collapsed and filtered to measure the absolute abundance of every unique TCRbeta CDR3 rearrangement. For each sample, productive Simpson clonality was calculated as the square root of Simpson's diversity index over productive rearrangements. TCRdb stores this immuneACCESS table with in-frame sequences only. Part of the clones is absent; in the studies checked, under half of the shortfall reflects unresolved V genes, and no reason is known for the rest. V, J and clone size were drawn from that table, and D and trimming were deduced from the DNA. Across this sample there are about 180,000 clones, with about 81% seen only once. The top ten clonotypes cover 12% of the sample.

At one collaborating source in Seattle, patients were enrolled during active infection and were followed longitudinally through the course of disease. Whole blood was collected in K2EDTA tubes by collaborating institutions according to the institutions' own protocols. For TCRbeta analysis, collaborators shipped samples in one of three forms: frozen whole blood, isolated PBMCs, or DNA extracted from either of those sample types. The sequence derives from a woman older than 75 with COVID-19, enrolled during active disease. Sequences were obtained from peripheral blood.

The CDR3 region: CASSLGEDQPQHF. The DNA sequence follows: TGTGCCAGCAGCTTAGGTGAGGATCAGCCCCAGCATTTT. The chain employs TRBV11-3 and TRBJ1-5; no D segment can be confidently identified. The V and J ends are trimmed by 1 base and 5 bases, leaving 6 bases between them. Via the germline V gene, CDR1 is SGHNT and CDR2 YENEEA. Counted from cysteine to phenylalanine, this CDR3 has 13 amino acids. Only the CDR3 portion is preserved as DNA: 39 bases, with reading frame beginning at the first base.